Listed below are T cell receptor beta chains from one sample, sequenced in a study of cytomegalovirus exposure and HLA in healthy donors. Method: immunoSEQ multiplex PCR; TCRdb's copy keeps in-frame clones and lacks some. The table includes about 73,000 clones, approximately 95% detected once. Input material: PBMCs. All receptors derive from a young man in good health and CMV-seronegative. Both conserved end residues are part of each CDR3. Fields, in order: V gene, clone size, J gene, D gene, CDR3 protein, CDR3 DNA. A D gene is named only where the DNA matches it firmly. Clone size is shown for a subset of rows, as once, few, many or a class of expanded clone.

TRBV5-6	-	TRBJ1-2	TRBD1	CASTGQGIIGYTF	TGTGCCAGCACCGGACAGGGCATCATAGGCTACACCTTC
TRBV29-1	once	TRBJ1-2	-	CSVEIGLGGRGGYTF	TGCAGCGTTGAAATCGGCCTTGGGGGCCGGGGCGGCTACACCTTC
TRBV6-5	-	TRBJ2-7	-	CASSYSNYEQYF	TGTGCCAGCAGTTACAGCAATTACGAGCAGTACTTC
TRBV6-5	-	TRBJ1-6	TRBD1	CASTWGTGGSPLHF	TGTGCCAGCACCTGGGGGACAGGGGGATCACCCCTCCACTTT
TRBV7-2	-	TRBJ2-2	TRBD1	CASSAGQGPSRELFF	TGTGCCAGCAGCGCGGGACAGGGACCCTCCCGGGAGCTGTTTTTT
TRBV2	-	TRBJ1-4	-	CASRVGSPGTEKLFF	TGTGCCAGCAGGGTCGGGTCCCCCGGAACGGAAAAACTGTTTTTT
TRBV4-3	-	TRBJ2-3	TRBD1	CASSQAPGGMNTQYF	TGCGCCAGCAGCCAAGCGCCAGGGGGCATGAATACGCAGTATTTT
TRBV6-4	-	TRBJ2-1	TRBD2	CASRNSGGAVDEQFF	TGTGCCAGCAGGAATAGCGGGGGGGCAGTGGATGAGCAGTTCTTC
TRBV29-1	-	TRBJ2-3	-	CSASLASSTDTQYF	TGCAGCGCATCTTTGGCTAGCAGCACAGATACGCAGTATTTT
TRBV25-1	-	TRBJ1-2	-	CASSEGVGTYYGYTF	TGTGCCAGCAGTGAGGGAGTAGGGACTTACTATGGCTACACCTTC
TRBV2	-	TRBJ1-4	-	CASSEEVKAGEKLFF	TGTGCCAGCAGTGAGGAGGTGAAGGCCGGAGAAAAACTGTTTTTT
TRBV13	-	TRBJ2-5	TRBD1	CASSPARTGGRETQYF	TGTGCCAGCAGCCCCGCACGGACAGGGGGCCGGGAGACCCAGTACTTC
TRBV9	-	TRBJ2-7	-	CASSPGVGYEQYF	TGTGCCAGCAGCCCAGGGGTGGGTTACGAGCAGTACTTC
TRBV13	-	TRBJ2-3	-	CASSPYRVQGTQYF	TGTGCCAGCAGCCCCTATAGAGTCCAGGGTACGCAGTATTTT
TRBV10-3	-	TRBJ2-7	-	CAISVEVYPYEQYF	TGTGCCATCAGTGTTGAGGTCTACCCCTACGAGCAGTACTTC
TRBV11-3	-	TRBJ1-1	-	CASSPRVGTEAFF	TGTGCCAGCAGCCCCAGGGTAGGCACTGAAGCTTTCTTT
TRBV28	-	TRBJ1-1	TRBD1	CASSFLPGQGEAFF	TGTGCCAGCAGTTTCCTCCCGGGACAGGGTGAAGCTTTCTTT
TRBV27	-	TRBJ1-5	-	CASSRELGNQPQHF	TGTGCCAGCAGTCGGGAACTCGGCAATCAGCCCCAGCATTTT
TRBV7-3	-	TRBJ1-1	-	CASRTGQNTEAFF	TGTGCCAGCAGGACAGGCCAGAACACTGAAGCTTTCTTT
TRBV2	-	TRBJ1-5	TRBD1	CASSVETGGSQPQHF	TGTGCCAGCAGTGTCGAGACAGGGGGCAGTCAGCCCCAGCATTTT
TRBV2	-	TRBJ2-2	TRBD1	CASSEVRDSVTGELFF	TGTGCCAGCAGTGAAGTTCGGGACAGCGTCACCGGGGAGCTGTTTTTT
TRBV30	-	TRBJ1-1	-	CAWDSLLMNTEAFF	TGTGCCTGGGACAGTCTATTAATGAACACTGAAGCTTTCTTT
TRBV18	once	TRBJ1-3	TRBD1	CASSPPHGQGSGNTIYF	TGTGCCAGCTCACCACCCCATGGACAGGGCTCTGGAAACACCATATATTTT
TRBV5-1	-	TRBJ1-1	TRBD1	CASSSESYRGVTEAFF	TGCGCCAGCAGCTCCGAATCCTACAGGGGAGTCACTGAAGCTTTCTTT
TRBV19	-	TRBJ2-1	-	CASSLQRVSLHEQFF	TGTGCCAGTAGCCTCCAGAGGGTGTCGCTCCATGAGCAGTTCTTC
TRBV5-1	-	TRBJ1-2	-	CASSPPQTAYGYTF	TGCGCCAGCAGCCCGCCACAAACCGCCTATGGCTACACCTTC
TRBV28	-	TRBJ1-2	-	CASSFDSPNYGYTF	TGTGCCAGCAGTTTTGACAGCCCTAACTATGGCTACACCTTC
TRBV7-9	-	TRBJ2-2	-	CASSSPQKNTGELFF	TGTGCCAGCAGCTCTCCACAGAAGAACACCGGGGAGCTGTTTTTT
TRBV19	-	TRBJ2-7	-	CASSTVLGAYEQYF	TGTGCCAGTAGTACGGTACTAGGAGCCTACGAGCAGTACTTC
TRBV29-1	-	TRBJ1-2	TRBD1	CSAIRDVTGGGGYTF	TGCAGCGCTATCCGGGACGTAACAGGGGGGGGTGGCTACACCTTC